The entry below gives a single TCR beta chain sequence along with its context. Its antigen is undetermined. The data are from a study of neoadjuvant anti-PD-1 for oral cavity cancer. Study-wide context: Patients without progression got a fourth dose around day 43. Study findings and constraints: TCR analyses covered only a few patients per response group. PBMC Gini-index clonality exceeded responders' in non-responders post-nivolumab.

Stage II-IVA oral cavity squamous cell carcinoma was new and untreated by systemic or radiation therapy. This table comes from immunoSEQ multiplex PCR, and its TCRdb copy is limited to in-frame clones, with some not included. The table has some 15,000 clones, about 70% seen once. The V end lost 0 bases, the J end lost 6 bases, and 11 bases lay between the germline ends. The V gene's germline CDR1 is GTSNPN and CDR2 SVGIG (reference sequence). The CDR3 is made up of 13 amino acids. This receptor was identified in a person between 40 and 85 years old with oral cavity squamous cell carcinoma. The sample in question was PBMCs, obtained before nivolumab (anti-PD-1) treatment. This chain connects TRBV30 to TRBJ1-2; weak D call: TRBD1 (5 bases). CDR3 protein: CAWSVQGGDGYTF. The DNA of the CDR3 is TGTGCCTGGAGTGTACAAGGAGGGGATGGCTACACCTTC.